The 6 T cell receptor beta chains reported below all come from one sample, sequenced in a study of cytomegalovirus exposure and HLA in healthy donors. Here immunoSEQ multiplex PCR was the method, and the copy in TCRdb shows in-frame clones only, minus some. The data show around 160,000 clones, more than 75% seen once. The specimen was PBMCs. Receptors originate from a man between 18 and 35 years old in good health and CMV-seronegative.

CDR3 nucleotide sequence: TGCACCAGCAGCCAAGGGATAAGTTGTAGGGGTGACTACGAGCAGTACTTC. Its protein product is CTSSQGISCRGDYEQYF. The chain has TRBV1 and TRBJ2-7; the table names TRBD1, a call not compared with the DNA. TRBV1 is termed a pseudogene. This CDR3 is 17 amino acids long.

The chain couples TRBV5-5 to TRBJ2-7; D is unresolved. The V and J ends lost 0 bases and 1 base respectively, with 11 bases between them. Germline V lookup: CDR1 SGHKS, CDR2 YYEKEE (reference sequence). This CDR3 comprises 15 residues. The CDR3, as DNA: TGTGCCAGCAGCTTGGTCACAGCTCCATCCTACGAGCAGTACGTC. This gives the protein CASSLVTAPSYEQYV.

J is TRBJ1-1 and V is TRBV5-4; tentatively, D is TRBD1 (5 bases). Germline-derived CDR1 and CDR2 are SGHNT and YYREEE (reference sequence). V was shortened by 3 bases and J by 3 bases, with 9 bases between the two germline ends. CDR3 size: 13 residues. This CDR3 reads CASSSGVHTEAFF. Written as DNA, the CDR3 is TGTGCCAGCAGCTCGGGGGTTCACACTGAAGCTTTCTTT.

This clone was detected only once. The CDR3 DNA follows: TGTGCCTGGGCAGAAGGGTCAGGGTGGCGCAATCAGCCCCAGCATTTT. Translating it yields CAWAEGSGWRNQPQHF. This chain connects TRBV30 to TRBJ1-5, with D perhaps matching TRBD1 (5 bases). CDR3 length: 16 residues. Trimming stripped 5 bases from V and 2 bases from J, with 19 bases between. Looked up from germline, CDR1 is GTSNPN and CDR2 is SVGIG (reference sequence).

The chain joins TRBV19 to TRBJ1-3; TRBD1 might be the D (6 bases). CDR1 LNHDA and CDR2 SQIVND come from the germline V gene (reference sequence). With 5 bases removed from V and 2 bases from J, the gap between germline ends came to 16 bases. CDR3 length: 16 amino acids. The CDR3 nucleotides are TGTGCCAGTAGTGCAACCGGGACATTTGCTGGAAACACCATATATTTT. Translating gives CASSATGTFAGNTIYF.

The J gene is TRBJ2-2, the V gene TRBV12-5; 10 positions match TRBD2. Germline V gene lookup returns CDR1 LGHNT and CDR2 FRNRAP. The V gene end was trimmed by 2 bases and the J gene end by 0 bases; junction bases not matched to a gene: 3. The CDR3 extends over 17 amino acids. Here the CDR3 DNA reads TGTGCTAGTGGTTTGACTAGCGGGACGGCGAACACCGGGGAGCTGTTTTTT. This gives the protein CASGLTSGTANTGELFF.